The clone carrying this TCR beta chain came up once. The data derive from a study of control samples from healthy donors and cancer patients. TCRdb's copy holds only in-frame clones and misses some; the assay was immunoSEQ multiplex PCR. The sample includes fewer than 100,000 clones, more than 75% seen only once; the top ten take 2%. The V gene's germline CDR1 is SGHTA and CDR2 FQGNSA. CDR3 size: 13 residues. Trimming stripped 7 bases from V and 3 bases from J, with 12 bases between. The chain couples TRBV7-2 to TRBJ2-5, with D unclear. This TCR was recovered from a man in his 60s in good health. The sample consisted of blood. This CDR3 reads CASTRWAEETQYF. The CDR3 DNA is TGTGCCAGCACCCGTTGGGCGGAAGAGACCCAGTACTTC.